Listed here are 2 T cell receptor beta chains from one sample, sequenced in a study of cytomegalovirus exposure and HLA in healthy donors. In the PCR, 60 Vbeta and 13 Jbeta primers were used. Sequencing used immunoSEQ multiplex PCR; TCRdb keeps in-frame clones, though not all of them. The sample includes 80,000 or so clones, roughly 60% seen only once; the top ten take roughly 5.6%. Sequenced: PBMCs. These TCRs come from a man aged 25-45 years in good health and CMV-seropositive.

A note on this clone: An end of the junction does not agree with germline; a read error may underlie this. This sequence joins TRBV7-8 and TRBJ2-5, with D possibly being TRBD1 (6 bases). Germline V lookup: CDR1 SGHVS, CDR2 FQNEAQ. The CDR3 contains 15 residues. The CDR3 bases are TGTGCCAGCAGCTTGGGAGCAGGGGTTTCCGAGACCCAGCACTTC. Translated: CASSLGAGVSETQHF.

This chain links TRBV25-1 with TRBJ2-7; no clear D. V lost 1 base and J lost 4, with 11 bases in between. The CDR3 has 14 residues. Germline assignment: CDR1 MGHDK and CDR2 SYGVNS. The DNA of the CDR3 is TGTGCCAGCAGTGAATCAGGTAGTTGGTACGAGCAGTACTTC. The encoded protein is CASSESGSWYEQYF.